This record looks at one T cell receptor beta chain sequence and its context. Recruitment covered about two dozen US areas and drew participants whose ages spanned about 18 to 95 years. A case of COVID-19 had been met by exposed participants within 2 weeks before study entry. Germline V gene sequence: CDR1 SGHRS, CDR2 YFSETQ. The CDR3 has 18 amino acids. Between the trimmed V and J ends, which lost 1 base and 3 bases, there was a span of 19 bases. In the original analysis: Amplification with reference gene primers provided the estimates of nucleated cell counts. Method: immunoSEQ multiplex PCR; TCRdb's copy keeps in-frame clones and lacks some. From that table come the V and J calls and clone size; the DNA was used to work out D and trimming. The table shows about 210,000 clones, with 70% to 90% occurring only once. This specimen comes from a study of blood T cell repertoires in COVID-19. Study as a whole: PBMCs, B-cell-depleted T cells, or T cells were the source of the cDNA or gDNA that made up the material.

The sample taken for sequencing was PBMCs or T cells enriched from blood (not recorded which). This chain links TRBV5-1 with TRBJ2-2; TRBD1 is a possible D gene (6 bases). The source of this sequence is a woman in her 30s who had been exposed to COVID-19. Written as DNA, the CDR3 is TGCGCCAGCAGCTTGTCCCGCCGCCAGGGGATAGACACCGGGGAGCTGTTTTTT. Translating it yields CASSLSRRQGIDTGELFF.